This T cell receptor (beta chain) derives from a study of human T cells and chemical hapten exposure. A single record per CDR3 protein comes from TCRdb applying MiXCR to the RACE reads. The data show roughly 200,000 distinct CDR3 sequences, roughly a quarter seen once. V was shortened by 0 bases and J by 6 bases, with 10 bases between the two germline ends. The CDR3 is made up of 13 amino acids. Germline V gene data show CDR1 as SGHRS and CDR2 as YFSETQ. The time point denotes: patch test 3, about 24 weeks after DPC sensitization. Stated treatment: therapeutic diphenylcyclopropenone sensitization with weekly scalp DPC.

The chain carries TRBV5-1 and TRBJ2-7, with D perhaps TRBD2 (6 bases). Here the sequenced sample was whole blood, taken in connection with sensitization to the hapten diphenylcyclopropenone (DPC). The TCR was taken from a woman between 35 and 50 years old with alopecia areata. Some clones in this sample may be carry-over from other donors' samples. CDR3 residues: CASSLEGGREQYF. The CDR3 nucleotides read TGCGCCAGCAGCTTGGAAGGAGGGCGCGAGCAGTACTTC. Looking up the rest from reference TRBV5-1 and TRBJ2-7 gives the full variable domain: KAGVTQTPRYLIKTRGQQVTLSCSPISGHRSVSWYQQTPGQGLQFLFEYFSETQRNKGNFPGRFSGRQFSNSRSEMNVSTLELGDSALYLCASSLEGGREQYFGPGTRLTVT.